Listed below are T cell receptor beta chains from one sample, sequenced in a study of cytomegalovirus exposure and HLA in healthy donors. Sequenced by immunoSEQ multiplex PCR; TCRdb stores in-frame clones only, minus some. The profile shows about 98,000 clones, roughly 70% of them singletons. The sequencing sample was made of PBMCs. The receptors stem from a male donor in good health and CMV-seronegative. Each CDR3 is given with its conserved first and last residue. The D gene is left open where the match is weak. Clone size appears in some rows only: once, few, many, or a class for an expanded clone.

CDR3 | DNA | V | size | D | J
CASRSGAMPEAFF | TGTGCCAGCCGATCTGGGGCGATGCCTGAAGCTTTCTTT | TRBV27 | NA | NA | TRBJ1-1
CASSSGRGVGTDTQYF | TGTGCCAGCAGTTCCGGCAGGGGGGTGGGCACAGATACGCAGTATTTT | TRBV28 | NA | NA | TRBJ2-3
CASSRTGGNSPLHF | TGTGCCAGCAGCCGTACAGGGGGGAATTCACCCCTCCACTTT | TRBV28 | few | TRBD1 | TRBJ1-6
CASSLAGTGGGYTF | TGCGCCAGCAGCTTGGCGGGGACAGGGGGAGGCTACACCTTC | TRBV5-1 | few | TRBD1 | TRBJ1-2
CASSPGLAREGTGELFF | TGTGCCAGCAGCCCGGGACTAGCGAGGGAGGGGACCGGGGAGCTGTTTTTT | TRBV7-9 | NA | TRBD2 | TRBJ2-2
CASRKTSGLSTDTQYF | TGTGCCAGCAGAAAGACTAGCGGATTAAGCACAGATACGCAGTATTTT | TRBV7-9 | NA | TRBD2 | TRBJ2-3
CAWSVGRVYTGELFF | TGTGCCTGGAGTGTTGGCAGGGTTTACACCGGGGAGCTGTTTTTT | TRBV30 | NA | NA | TRBJ2-2
CASSQAAGNSGNTIYF | TGTGCCAGCAGCCAAGCCGCGGGTAATTCTGGAAACACCATATATTTT | TRBV4-2 | NA | NA | TRBJ1-3
CASSKMRLSYEQYF | TGCGCCAGCAGTAAGATGAGGCTCTCCTACGAGCAGTACTTC | TRBV10-2 | NA | NA | TRBJ2-7
CASSYYASPNTEAFF | TGTGCCAGCAGTTACTATGCGAGCCCAAACACTGAAGCTTTCTTT | TRBV6-5 | NA | NA | TRBJ1-1
CATSRDRGGYGDTGELFF | TGTGCCACCAGCAGAGATAGGGGGGGGTATGGCGACACCGGGGAGCTGTTTTTT | TRBV15 | NA | NA | TRBJ2-2
CASRFGGRLAEGGRFF | TGTGCAAGTCGCTTTGGCGGGCGGCTAGCGGAGGGGGGGCGGTTCTTC | TRBV12-2 | few | NA | TRBJ2-1
CASSLLGVAAGAGYTQYF | TGTGCCAGCAGCTTATTGGGAGTAGCTGCGGGAGCGGGCTATACGCAGTATTTT | TRBV7-9 | NA | TRBD2 | TRBJ2-3
CASSSTGGRAGEKLFF | TGTGCCAGCAGCTCGACAGGGGGTAGAGCGGGTGAAAAACTGTTTTTT | TRBV9 | NA | TRBD1 | TRBJ1-4
CASIRPGQDDNEQFF | TGTGCCAGCATCCGACCGGGACAGGATGACAATGAGCAGTTCTTC | TRBV2 | NA | TRBD1 | TRBJ2-1
CASSLAGFRGLGETQYF | TGTGCCAGCAGCTTGGCGGGGTTCAGGGGGCTTGGGGAGACCCAGTACTTC | TRBV5-6 | once | TRBD1 | TRBJ2-5
CAWDRGEPYEQYF | TGTGCCTGGGACAGGGGAGAGCCCTACGAGCAGTACTTC | TRBV30 | NA | TRBD1 | TRBJ2-7
CASNLVDGRDTEAFF | TGTGCCAGCAATTTAGTAGACGGGAGAGACACTGAAGCCTTCTTT | TRBV6-5 | NA | NA | TRBJ1-1
CASSPLGTGVTGELFF | TGTGCCAGCAGCCCCCTCGGGACAGGGGTCACCGGGGAGCTGTTTTTT | TRBV5-4 | NA | TRBD1 | TRBJ2-2
CASSGFIGSGTGELFF | TGTGCCAGCAGTGGGTTTATCGGGAGTGGCACCGGGGAGCTGTTTTTT | TRBV7-6 | once | NA | TRBJ2-2
CAATSGNNNEQFF | TGTGCCGCTACGAGCGGGAACAACAATGAGCAGTTCTTC | TRBV7-8 | few | TRBD2 | TRBJ2-1
CASSSSPRANYGYTF | TGTGCCAGCAGCTCTTCCCCCAGGGCTAACTATGGCTACACCTTC | TRBV5-4 | NA | NA | TRBJ1-2
CASSVVDEQFF | TGTGCCAGCAGCGTAGTCGATGAGCAGTTCTTC | TRBV9 | NA | NA | TRBJ2-1
CAISDVGEQFF | TGTGCCATCAGTGACGTCGGTGAGCAGTTCTTC | TRBV10-3 | NA | NA | TRBJ2-1
CASSPSGTTYEQYF | TGTGCCAGCAGCCCTAGCGGGACCACCTACGAGCAGTACTTC | TRBV11-3 | NA | TRBD2 | TRBJ2-7
CASSPLAGGTDTQYF | TGTGCCAGCAGCCCTTTAGCGGGAGGCACAGATACGCAGTATTTT | TRBV9 | NA | TRBD2 | TRBJ2-3
CASSRVAGTYEQYF | TGTGCCAGCAGCCGGGTGGCGGGGACGTACGAGCAGTACTTC | TRBV4-2 | NA | NA | TRBJ2-7
CASSPMGQAYYSGNTIYF | TGTGCCAGCTCACCAATGGGACAGGCCTATTACTCTGGAAACACCATATATTTT | TRBV18 | NA | TRBD1 | TRBJ1-3
CASSLLSGTGDQPQHF | TGTGCCAGCAGTTTATTATCCGGGACAGGGGATCAGCCCCAGCATTTT | TRBV28 | NA | TRBD1 | TRBJ1-5
CASSLSPGLAGAETQYF | TGTGCCAGCAGTTTATCCCCCGGACTAGCGGGAGCAGAGACCCAGTACTTC | TRBV27 | NA | TRBD2 | TRBJ2-5
CASSPGTDINYGYTF | TGTGCCAGCTCACCAGGGACAGATATAAACTATGGCTACACCTTC | TRBV18 | NA | TRBD1 | TRBJ1-2
CASGEAPGEKLFF | TGTGCCAGCGGAGAGGCGCCGGGTGAAAAACTGTTTTTT | TRBV6-1 | NA | NA | TRBJ1-4
CASSGGQGKETQYF | TGTGCCAGCAGCGGGGGACAGGGCAAAGAGACCCAGTACTTC | TRBV9 | NA | TRBD1 | TRBJ2-5
CASSLSFQSSGRTFYNEQFF | TGCGCCAGCAGCTTGTCGTTCCAGTCTAGCGGGAGGACTTTCTACAATGAGCAGTTCTTC | TRBV5-1 | NA | TRBD2 | TRBJ2-1
CASSLDHRRSNQPQHF | TGTGCCAGCAGCTTAGACCACAGGCGTAGCAATCAGCCCCAGCATTTT | TRBV7-8 | NA | NA | TRBJ1-5
CASTLVGADTQYF | TGTGCCAGCACCCTAGTCGGGGCAGATACGCAGTATTTT | TRBV7-2 | NA | NA | TRBJ2-3
CASAGGLNTDTQYF | TGTGCCAGCGCAGGGGGCCTGAACACAGATACGCAGTATTTT | TRBV7-9 | few | TRBD1 | TRBJ2-3
CASSSYPDRNYGYTF | TGTGCCAGCAGTTCCTATCCAGACAGAAACTATGGCTACACCTTC | TRBV27 | NA | NA | TRBJ1-2
CASSLWAGENNEQFF | TGTGCCAGCAGCTTATGGGCGGGAGAAAACAATGAGCAGTTCTTC | TRBV7-6 | NA | TRBD2 | TRBJ2-1
CASRITGSLQPQHF | TGTGCCAGCAGAATAACAGGGTCTCTTCAGCCCCAGCATTTT | TRBV28 | NA | NA | TRBJ1-5
CASSPRLAGSHEQYF | TGTGCCAGCAGTCCCCGACTAGCGGGATCTCACGAGCAGTACTTC | TRBV6-6 | NA | TRBD2 | TRBJ2-7
CASSKLRGANVLTF | TGTGCCAGCAGCAAGCTCCGCGGGGCCAACGTCCTGACTTTC | TRBV5-4 | once | NA | TRBJ2-6
CASSATGGDSYEQYF | TGTGCCAGCAGCGCGACAGGGGGCGACTCCTACGAGCAGTACTTC | TRBV9 | NA | TRBD1 | TRBJ2-7
CACTKAESSYNEQFF | TGTGCCTGTACTAAAGCGGAGAGCTCCTACAATGAGCAGTTCTTC | TRBV30 | once | NA | TRBJ2-1
CASSSRTSGGHHEQFF | TGTGCCAGCAGCTCCAGGACTAGCGGGGGTCATCATGAGCAGTTCTTC | TRBV7-2 | NA | TRBD2 | TRBJ2-1
CASPGLVTDTQYF | TGTGCCAGCCCGGGACTAGTCACAGATACGCAGTATTTT | TRBV7-9 | NA | TRBD2 | TRBJ2-3
CASSLPSGSARAQYF | TGTGCCAGCAGTTTACCTAGCGGGAGCGCCCGGGCCCAGTACTTC | TRBV28 | NA | TRBD2 | TRBJ2-5
CASSGTGWDSPLHF | TGTGCCAGCAGTGGAACAGGATGGGATTCACCCCTCCACTTT | TRBV2 | NA | NA | TRBJ1-6
CASSQAGGPRTQYF | TGCGCCAGCAGCCAAGCGGGAGGACCTAGGACCCAGTACTTC | TRBV4-1 | NA | TRBD2 | TRBJ2-5
CASSIDRGTQPQHF | TGTGCCAGTAGTATAGATCGGGGTACCCAGCCCCAGCATTTT | TRBV19 | NA | NA | TRBJ1-5
CASSLRGFTEAFF | TGTGCCAGCAGTTTAAGGGGTTTTACTGAAGCTTTCTTT | TRBV27 | NA | NA | TRBJ1-1
CSALDSENTEAFF | TGCAGCGCCCTGGACAGCGAGAACACTGAAGCTTTCTTT | TRBV29-1 | few | NA | TRBJ1-1
CASSPPLESSYNEQFF | TGTGCCAGCTCACCTCCACTAGAGAGCTCCTACAATGAGCAGTTCTTC | TRBV18 | NA | NA | TRBJ2-1
CASSSGTGLFF | TGTGCCAGCAGTTCAGGCACAGGGCTGTTTTTT | TRBV5-6 | NA | NA | TRBJ1-4
CASSLAGTGGYNEQFF | TGTGCCAGCAGCTTAGCCGGGACAGGGGGCTACAATGAGCAGTTCTTC | TRBV7-9 | NA | TRBD1 | TRBJ2-1
CATSSTGYYEQYF | TGTGCCACCTCCTCCACAGGTTACTACGAGCAGTACTTC | TRBV6-5 | few | NA | TRBJ2-7
CASSPDRNYGYTF | TGTGCCAGCAGTCCTGACAGGAACTATGGCTACACCTTC | TRBV14 | NA | NA | TRBJ1-2